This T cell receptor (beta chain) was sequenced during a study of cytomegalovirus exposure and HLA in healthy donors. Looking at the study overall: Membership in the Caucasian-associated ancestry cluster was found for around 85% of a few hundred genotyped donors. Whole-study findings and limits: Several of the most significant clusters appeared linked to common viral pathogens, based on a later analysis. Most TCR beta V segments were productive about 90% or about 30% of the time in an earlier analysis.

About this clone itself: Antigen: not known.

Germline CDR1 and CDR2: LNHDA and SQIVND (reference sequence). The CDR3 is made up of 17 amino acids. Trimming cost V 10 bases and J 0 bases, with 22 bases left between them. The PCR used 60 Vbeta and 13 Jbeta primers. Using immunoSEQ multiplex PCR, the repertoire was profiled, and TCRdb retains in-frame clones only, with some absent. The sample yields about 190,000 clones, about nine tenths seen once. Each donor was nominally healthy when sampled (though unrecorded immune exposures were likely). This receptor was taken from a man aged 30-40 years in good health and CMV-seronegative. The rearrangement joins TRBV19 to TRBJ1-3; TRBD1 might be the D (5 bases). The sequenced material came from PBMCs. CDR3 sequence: CATRGGVQSSSGNTIYF. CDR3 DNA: TGTGCCACCCGGGGAGGGGTACAGTCCAGCTCTGGAAACACCATATATTTT. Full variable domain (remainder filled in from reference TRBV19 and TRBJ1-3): DGGITQSPKYLFRKEGQNVTLSCEQNLNHDAMYWYRQDPGQGLRLIYYSQIVNDFQKGDIAEGYSVSREKKESFPLTVTSAQKNPTAFYLCATRGGVQSSSGNTIYFGEGSWLTVV.